This entry describes one T cell receptor (beta chain). What it binds is not known. Deletions cut 5 bases from V and 7 bases from J, with 14 bases between. Per the germline V gene, CDR1 is SGHAT and CDR2 is FQNNGV. CDR3 size: 13 residues. The table came from immunoSEQ multiplex PCR; TCRdb's copy has only in-frame clones and leaves some out. This sample yields approximately 1.5 million clones, of which approximately 98% are seen a single time; roughly 0.42% belongs to the top ten. This sample is drawn from a study of shared clonotypes between healthy human individuals. For the study at large: CD8 memory received one plate per donor, CD8 naive two, CD4 memory three and CD4 naive three.

General observations from the study: Specimens sampled were limited to blood, with tissue repertoires likely differing.

This sequence joins TRBV11-2 and TRBJ1-1, with a weak D call TRBD1 (6 bases). Sequencing was done on a sample of naive CD4+ T cells sorted from blood. The subset: CD45RA+ positively selected. The clonotype originates from a man aged 30 to 39 in good health. CDR3 bases: TGTGCCAGCAGCCGAACAGGGCTAGGTGAAGCTTTCTTT. Translation: CASSRTGLGEAFF. Supplemented by reference TRBV11-2 and TRBJ1-1, the full variable domain reads EAGVAQSPRYKIIEKRQSVAFWCNPISGHATLYWYQQILGQGPKLLIQFQNNGVVDDSQLPKDRFSAERLKGVDSTLKIQPAKLEDSAVYLCASSRTGLGEAFFGQGTRLTVV.